The sample holds one count of the clone carrying this T cell receptor beta chain. This CDR3 spans 14 amino acids. Germline CDR1 SEHNR, CDR2 FQNEAQ (reference sequence). The V end was cut by 2 bases, the J end by 6 bases, with 8 bases between. These data come from a study of blood T cell repertoires in COVID-19. Study information: Two negative PCRs, clearance, or symptom resolution were required of recovered Cohort 3 donors. PBMCs, B-cell-depleted T cells, or T cells were the source of the cDNA or gDNA that made up the material. Acute and convalescent COVID-19 samples came from the United States, Italy and Spain.

Participants had their cohort set by participant-reported clinical history. This table comes from immunoSEQ multiplex PCR, and its TCRdb copy is limited to in-frame clones, with some not included. This table has 350,000 to 400,000 clones, about 89% appearing once. This chain links TRBV7-9 with TRBJ1-6; D might be TRBD1 (5 bases). Material: PBMCs or T cells enriched from blood (not recorded which). The receptor's source is a man in his forties in a cohort exposed to, infected with or recovered from COVID-19 (not recorded which). The CDR3 DNA sequence: TGTGCCAGCAGCTTACAGGGAGGTAATTCACCCCTCCACTTT. Translating it yields CASSLQGGNSPLHF.